This T cell receptor beta chain was sequenced for a study of beta chain features in type 1 diabetes. General study results and limits: People with Type 1 diabetes carried modestly yet significantly shorter TCRB CDR3s in all four CD4+ subsets. Within the patient group, naive, central memory and Treg TCRB repertoires appeared more similar to each other than within healthy donors.

It was one heparinised blood draw, averaging about 116 mL, that each donor gave. The V end was cut by 0 bases, the J end by 8 bases, with 10 bases between. This CDR3 contains 14 residues. Germline V gives CDR1 MGHRA, CDR2 YSYEKL. As regards this clone: Its antigen is unknown.

Sequencing targeted expressed TCRB transcripts, as all isolated RNA had been reverse transcribed. This table comes from immunoSEQ multiplex PCR, and its TCRdb copy is limited to in-frame clones, with some not included. The table includes over 650,000 clones, around an eighth detected once. Sequencing was carried out using naive CD4+ T cells from blood. The receptor's source is a man younger than 35 with type 1 diabetes. The V call is TRBV4-1, the J call TRBJ2-2, with a possible D match to TRBD1 (6 bases). CDR3 sequence reads: CASSQDDRTGELFF. CDR3 nucleotides: TGCGCCAGCAGCCAAGATGACAGGACTGGGGAGCTGTTTTTT.